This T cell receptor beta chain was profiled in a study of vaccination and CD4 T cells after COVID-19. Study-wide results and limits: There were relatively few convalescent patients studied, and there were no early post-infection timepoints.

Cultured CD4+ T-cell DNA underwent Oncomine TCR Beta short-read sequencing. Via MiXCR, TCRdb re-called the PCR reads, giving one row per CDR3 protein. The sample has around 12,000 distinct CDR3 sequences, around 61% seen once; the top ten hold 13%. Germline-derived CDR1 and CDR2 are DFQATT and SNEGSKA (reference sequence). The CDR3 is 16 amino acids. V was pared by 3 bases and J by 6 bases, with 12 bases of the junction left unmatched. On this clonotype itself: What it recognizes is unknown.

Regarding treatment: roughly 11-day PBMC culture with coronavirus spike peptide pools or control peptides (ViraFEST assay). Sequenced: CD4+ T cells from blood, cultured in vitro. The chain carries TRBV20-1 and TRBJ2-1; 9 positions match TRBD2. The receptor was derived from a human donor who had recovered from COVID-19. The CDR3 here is CSASNGAGGLGNEQFF. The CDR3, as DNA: TGCAGTGCTAGTAACGGGGCGGGAGGGCTTGGCAATGAGCAGTTCTTC.